One sample yielded the 20 T cell receptor beta chains listed below, sequenced in a study of cytomegalovirus exposure and HLA in healthy donors. Researchers ran the PCR with 60 Vbeta and 13 Jbeta primers. Sequencing was performed with immunoSEQ multiplex PCR; in TCRdb, only in-frame clones are kept and a portion is missing. The table shows about 100,000 clones, with roughly three quarters occurring only once. The sample consisted of PBMCs. Receptors originate from a male donor in good health and CMV-seropositive.

The rearrangement uses TRBV4-3 and TRBJ2-1; 7 bases line up with TRBD2. The V gene end was trimmed by 0 bases and the J gene end by 4 bases; junction bases not matched to a gene: 9. CDR1 and CDR2 (germline): LGHNA, YSLEER. The CDR3 is 17 amino acids. The CDR3, as DNA: TGCGCCAGCAGCCAAGATAGGGGAGGGAGTGCGTACAATGAGCAGTTCTTC. It encodes CASSQDRGGSAYNEQFF.

This sequence joins TRBV7-9 and TRBJ2-3; TRBD2 matches at 10 bases. The CDR3 is made up of 18 amino acids. Per the germline V gene, CDR1 is SEHNR and CDR2 is FQNEAQ (reference sequence). Losses at the gene ends were 2 bases for V and 8 bases for J; bases not matched to a gene: 16. The CDR3: CASSLIGMASGSSGTQYF. The CDR3 coding sequence is TGTGCCAGCAGCTTAATCGGGATGGCTAGCGGGAGTAGCGGTACGCAGTATTTT.

The rearrangement uses TRBV10-3 and TRBJ2-7, with TRBD1 identical over 7 bases. The length of the CDR3 is 14 residues. From germline, CDR1 is ENHRY and CDR2 SYGVKD. The junction had 9 bases not matched to a gene; V was cut back by 7 bases and J by 3 bases. CDR3 nucleotides: TGTGCCATCATGAAAACAGGGGCCCTCTACGAGCAGTACTTC. Translated: CAIMKTGALYEQYF.

The rearrangement uses TRBV27 and TRBJ1-1, with TRBD1 matching 9 bases. Germline V gene sequence: CDR1 MNHEY, CDR2 SMNVEV (reference sequence). The CDR3 spans 13 residues. The ends lost 5 bases at V and 3 bases at J; junction bases unmatched: 1. The CDR3 protein is CASSDRGDTEAFF. The CDR3 DNA follows: TGTGCCAGCAGTGACAGGGGGGACACTGAAGCTTTCTTT.

This clone was counted a few times. This chain joins TRBV28 and TRBJ2-6, with D maybe TRBD1 (5 bases). The CDR3 spans 15 residues. In germline, CDR1 is MDHEN, CDR2 SYDVKM. Trimming took off 6 bases at V and 4 bases at J, with 13 bases between the two ends. The CDR3 loop is CASSPPGSGANVLTF. As DNA, the CDR3 is TGTGCCAGCAGCCCCCCAGGGTCCGGGGCCAACGTCCTGACTTTC.

The chain is built from TRBV29-1 and TRBJ2-1; D uncertain. From germline, CDR1 is SQVTM and CDR2 ANQGSEA. Trimming removed 1 base from V and 6 bases from J, with 13 bases in between. This CDR3 is 14 amino acids long. DNA of the CDR3: TGCAGCGTTGAAGCGAGAAACCCCTCCAATGAGCAGTTCTTC. It specifies CSVEARNPSNEQFF.

This chain joins TRBV7-2 and TRBJ2-1, with a possible D match to TRBD2 (5 bases). This CDR3 comprises 12 residues. Germline values: CDR1 SGHTA, CDR2 FQGNSA. The germline V and J ends were trimmed by 3 bases and 10 bases, with 10 bases remaining between them. This chain's CDR3 is CASSFPQREQFF. In DNA form, the CDR3 reads TGTGCCAGCAGCTTTCCCCAGCGGGAGCAGTTCTTC. Full variable domain (missing parts from reference TRBV7-2 and TRBJ2-1): GAGVSQSPSNKVTEKGKDVELRCDPISGHTALYWYRQSLGQGLEFLIYFQGNSAPDKSGLPSDRFSAERTGGSVSTLTIQRTQQEDSAVYLCASSFPQREQFFGPGTRLTVL.

The gene calls are TRBV7-2 and TRBJ2-7; no firm D call. Trimming left V 5 bases short and J 1 base short, with 12 bases between. This CDR3 has 14 residues. CDR1 is SGHTA and CDR2 is FQGNSA in the germline V gene. CDR3 residues: CASSPVAFSYEQYF. CDR3 bases: TGTGCCAGCAGCCCCGTGGCATTTTCCTACGAGCAGTACTTC.

This clone was picked up one time. The V gene is TRBV7-6, the J gene TRBJ1-2, with D uncertain. The CDR3 covers 14 residues. Trimming stripped 5 bases from V and 8 bases from J, with 18 bases between. Germline lookup yields CDR1 SGHVS and CDR2 FNYEAQ. The CDR3 bases are TGTGCCAGCAGCCCTCGGGTGGGAGGCCTGGGCTACACCTTC. Translated: CASSPRVGGLGYTF. The full variable domain, with the rest looked up from reference TRBV7-6 and TRBJ1-2, is GAGVSQSPRYKVTKRGQDVALRCDPISGHVSLYWYRQALGQGPEFLTYFNYEAQQDKSGLPNDRFSAERPEGSISTLTIQRTEQRDSAMYRCASSPRVGGLGYTFGSGTRLTVV.

The gene calls are TRBV27 and TRBJ2-7, with TRBD1 matching 7 bases. Germline loops: CDR1 MNHEY, CDR2 SMNVEV (reference sequence). The CDR3 has 11 amino acids. J was trimmed by 3 bases and V by 8 bases; bases with no gene match: 1. The CDR3 region is CASRQGYEQYF. CDR3 nucleotides: TGTGCCAGCCGACAGGGCTACGAGCAGTACTTC.

The chain carries TRBV28 and TRBJ2-1; 11 bases line up with TRBD2. The germline gives CDR1 MDHEN, CDR2 SYDVKM. The J segment lost 1 base and the V segment lost 1 base, leaving 6 bases of the junction unmatched. The CDR3 spans 18 residues. CDR3 amino acids: CASSLFVGLAASYNEQFF. Written as DNA, the CDR3 is TGTGCCAGCAGTTTATTCGTGGGACTAGCGGCTTCCTACAATGAGCAGTTCTTC. Looking up the rest from reference TRBV28 and TRBJ2-1 gives the full variable domain: DVKVTQSSRYLVKRTGEKVFLECVQDMDHENMFWYRQDPGLGLRLIYFSYDVKMKEKGDIPEGYSVSREKKERFSLILESASTNQTSMYLCASSLFVGLAASYNEQFFGPGTRLTVL.

The chain joins TRBV7-2 to TRBJ1-4, with TRBD1 matching 10 bases. With V trimmed by 3 bases and J by 5 bases, 3 bases remained unmatched. The germline V gene encodes CDR1 SGHTA and CDR2 FQGNSA. The CDR3 sequence is 15 residues long. The CDR3 DNA is TGTGCCAGCAGCTTCGACAGGGGGCGGAATGAAAAACTGTTTTTT. Its protein is CASSFDRGRNEKLFF.

This chain links TRBV2 with TRBJ2-3; 10 bases align to TRBD2. Trimming took 8 bases from V and 0 from J; bases not matched to a gene: 14. Germline-derived CDR1 and CDR2 are SNHLY and FYNNEI. CDR3 size: 18 residues. Written as DNA, the CDR3 is TGTGCCAGCTCCGAACAAAGCGGGAGGGGAGTGAGCACAGATACGCAGTATTTT. Amino acid sequence: CASSEQSGRGVSTDTQYF.

This clone occurred a few times. Sequence at one end of the junction differs from germline and may be a read error. J is TRBJ2-6 and V is TRBV10-3, with a possible D match to TRBD1 (5 bases). This CDR3 has 14 residues. The germline CDR1 and CDR2 sequences are ENHRY and SYGVKD. CDR3 loop: CATPVFSGANGLTF. The DNA of the CDR3 is TGTGCCACCCCGGTATTCTCTGGGGCCAACGGCCTGACTTTC.

The chain couples TRBV28 to TRBJ2-1; D is possibly TRBD2 (5 bases). V was clipped by 5 bases and J by 4 bases, with 18 bases between them. The length of the CDR3 is 16 residues. Germline-derived CDR1 and CDR2 are MDHEN and SYDVKM. The CDR3 sequence: CASSPRPPGVYNEQFF. The CDR3 DNA reads TGTGCCAGCAGTCCTCGCCCACCCGGGGTATACAATGAGCAGTTCTTC.

J is TRBJ2-2 and V is TRBV5-1, with a tentative D call TRBD1 (6 bases). The CDR3 sequence is 15 residues long. Germline V gene lookup returns CDR1 SGHRS and CDR2 YFSETQ. Trimming removed 3 bases at V and 8 bases at J, with 17 bases between. The CDR3 nucleotides read TGCGCCAGCAGCTCCAACCGACCCGACAGGGGGGAGCTGTTTTTT. This codes for CASSSNRPDRGELFF.

CDR3: CASSRTQGAREFYNEQFF. The CDR3 DNA reads TGTGCCAGCAGCCGAACCCAAGGGGCTAGGGAATTTTACAATGAGCAGTTCTTC. The V gene is TRBV4-2, the J gene TRBJ2-1, with a weak D call TRBD1 (5 bases). CDR3 length: 18 residues. Germline assignment: CDR1 LGHNA and CDR2 YNFKEQ. Trimming pared 4 bases from V and 4 bases from J, leaving 23 bases between.

V usage is TRBV4-1 and J usage is TRBJ1-1; 8 bases agree with TRBD1. The CDR3 consists of 15 residues. Trimming cost V 3 bases and J 5 bases; bases outside gene matches: 8. The germline V gene has CDR1 MGHRA and CDR2 YSYEKL. The CDR3 loop reads CASSQPDRAGTEAFF. The CDR3, as DNA: TGCGCCAGCAGCCAGCCGGACAGGGCCGGGACTGAAGCTTTCTTT.

V is TRBV19 and J is TRBJ2-2; TRBD1 might be the D (5 bases). This CDR3 spans 15 amino acids. The germline CDR1 and CDR2 sequences are LNHDA and SQIVND (reference sequence). V dropped 0 bases and J dropped 6 bases, with 11 bases sitting between them. The DNA for the CDR3 is TGTGCCAGTAGTATAGAGGGGCACCGACCCGGGGAGCTGTTTTTT. Translation: CASSIEGHRPGELFF.

The chain is built from TRBV7-8 and TRBJ1-5; TRBD1 agrees at 11 bases. The germline CDR1 and CDR2 sequences are SGHVS and FQNEAQ. The CDR3 has 17 amino acids. With 3 bases clipped from V and 4 bases from J, the junction kept 8 bases outside the gene matches. The CDR3: CASSFSGTGGKNQPQHF. In DNA form, the CDR3 reads TGTGCCAGCAGCTTTTCCGGGACAGGGGGAAAGAATCAGCCCCAGCATTTT.